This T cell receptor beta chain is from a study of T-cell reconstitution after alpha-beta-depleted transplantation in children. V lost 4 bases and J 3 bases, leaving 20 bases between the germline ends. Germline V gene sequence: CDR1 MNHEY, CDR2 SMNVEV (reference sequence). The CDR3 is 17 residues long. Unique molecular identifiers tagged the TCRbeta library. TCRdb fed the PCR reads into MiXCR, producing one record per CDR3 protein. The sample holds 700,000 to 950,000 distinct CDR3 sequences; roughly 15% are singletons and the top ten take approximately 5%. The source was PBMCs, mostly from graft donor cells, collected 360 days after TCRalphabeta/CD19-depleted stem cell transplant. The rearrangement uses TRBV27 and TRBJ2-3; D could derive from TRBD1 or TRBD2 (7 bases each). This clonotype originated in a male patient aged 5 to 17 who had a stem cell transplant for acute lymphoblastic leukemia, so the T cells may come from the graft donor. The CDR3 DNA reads TGTGCCAGCAGTTCCACCGCAGGGGGGGGTTGGACAGATACGCAGTATTTT. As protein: CASSSTAGGGWTDTQYF.